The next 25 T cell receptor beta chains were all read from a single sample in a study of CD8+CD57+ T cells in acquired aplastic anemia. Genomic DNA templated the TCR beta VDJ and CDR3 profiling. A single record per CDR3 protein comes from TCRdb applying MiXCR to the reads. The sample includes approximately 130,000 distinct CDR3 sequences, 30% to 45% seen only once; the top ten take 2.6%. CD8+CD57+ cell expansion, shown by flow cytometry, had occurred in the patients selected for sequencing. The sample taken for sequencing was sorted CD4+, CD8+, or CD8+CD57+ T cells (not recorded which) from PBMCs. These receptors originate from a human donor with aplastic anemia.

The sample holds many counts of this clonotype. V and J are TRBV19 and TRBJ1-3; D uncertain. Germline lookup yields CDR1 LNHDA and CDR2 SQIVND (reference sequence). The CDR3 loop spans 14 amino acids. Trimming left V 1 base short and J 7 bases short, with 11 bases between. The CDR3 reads CASSIAGIGNTIYF. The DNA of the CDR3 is TGTGCCAGTAGTATAGCAGGAATTGGGAACACCATATATTTT. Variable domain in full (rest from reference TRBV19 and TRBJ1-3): DGGITQSPKYLFRKEGQNVTLSCEQNLNHDAMYWYRQDPGQGLRLIYYSQIVNDFQKGDIAEGYSVSREKKESFPLTVTSAQKNPTAFYLCASSIAGIGNTIYFGEGSWLTVV.

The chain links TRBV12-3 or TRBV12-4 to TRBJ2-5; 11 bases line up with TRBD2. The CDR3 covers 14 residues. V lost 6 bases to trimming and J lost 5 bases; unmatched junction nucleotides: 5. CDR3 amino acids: CASSLAGGVETQYF. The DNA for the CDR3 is TGTGCCAGCAGCCTAGCGGGGGGAGTGGAGACCCAGTACTTC.

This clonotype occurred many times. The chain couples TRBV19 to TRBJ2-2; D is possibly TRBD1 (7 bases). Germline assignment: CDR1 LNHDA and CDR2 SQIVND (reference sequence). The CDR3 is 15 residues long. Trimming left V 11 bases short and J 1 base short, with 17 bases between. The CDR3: CAGGQGGLNTGELFF. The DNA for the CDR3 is TGTGCCGGAGGGCAGGGGGGTTTGAACACCGGGGAGCTGTTTTTT.

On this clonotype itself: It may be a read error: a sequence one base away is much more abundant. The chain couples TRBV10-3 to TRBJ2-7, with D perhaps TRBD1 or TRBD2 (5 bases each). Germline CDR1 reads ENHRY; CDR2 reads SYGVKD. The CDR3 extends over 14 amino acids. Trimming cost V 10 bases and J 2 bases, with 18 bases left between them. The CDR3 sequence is CASNEGPGTYEQYV. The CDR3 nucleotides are TGTGCCAGCAATGAGGGGCCTGGGACCTACGAGCAGTACGTC.

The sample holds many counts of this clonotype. In DNA form, the CDR3 reads TGTGCCAGCAGCTCCTTCGAGGGGCGGGATACGCAGTATTTT. Its translation is CASSSFEGRDTQYF. The chain uses TRBV7-2 and TRBJ2-3, with D perhaps assigned TRBD1 or TRBD2 (5 bases each). Trimming pared 4 bases from V and 6 bases from J, leaving 14 bases between. The CDR3 runs to 14 residues. The germline CDR1 and CDR2 sequences are SGHTA and FQGNSA.

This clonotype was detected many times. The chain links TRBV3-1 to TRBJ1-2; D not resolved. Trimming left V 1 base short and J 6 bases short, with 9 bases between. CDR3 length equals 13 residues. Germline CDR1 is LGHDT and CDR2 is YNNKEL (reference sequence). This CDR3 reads CASSQAQGNGYTF. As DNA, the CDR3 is TGTGCCAGCAGCCAAGCCCAAGGGAATGGCTACACCTTC.

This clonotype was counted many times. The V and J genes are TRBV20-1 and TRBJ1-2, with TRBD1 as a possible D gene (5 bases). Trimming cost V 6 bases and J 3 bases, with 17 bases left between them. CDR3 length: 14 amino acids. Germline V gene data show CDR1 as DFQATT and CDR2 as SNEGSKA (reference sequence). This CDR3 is CSALVPGEYYGYTF. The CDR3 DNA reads TGCAGTGCATTAGTGCCGGGGGAATACTATGGCTACACCTTC.

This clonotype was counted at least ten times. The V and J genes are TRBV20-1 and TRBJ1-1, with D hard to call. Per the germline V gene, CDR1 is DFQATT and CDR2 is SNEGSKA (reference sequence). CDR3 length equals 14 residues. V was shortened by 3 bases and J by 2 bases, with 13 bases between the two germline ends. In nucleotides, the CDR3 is TGCAGTGCTAGCGACACGCTTTCTAACACTGAAGCTTTCTTT. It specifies CSASDTLSNTEAFF.

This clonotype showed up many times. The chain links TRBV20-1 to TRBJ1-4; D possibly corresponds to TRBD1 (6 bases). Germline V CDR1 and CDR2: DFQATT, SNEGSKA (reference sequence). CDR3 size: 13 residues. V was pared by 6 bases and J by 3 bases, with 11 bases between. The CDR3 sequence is CSAGGTANEKLFF. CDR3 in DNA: TGCAGTGCCGGGGGCACGGCTAATGAAAAACTGTTTTTT.

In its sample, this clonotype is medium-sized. The DNA for the CDR3 is TGTGCCATCAGTGAGTCCGAGCGGCGGGCCCTCCACTTT. It translates to CAISESERRALHF. This chain uses TRBV10-3 with TRBJ1-6, with unresolved D. V was clipped by 0 bases and J by 14 bases, with 11 bases between them. CDR1 is ENHRY, CDR2 SYGVKD, per germline. This CDR3 has 13 amino acids.

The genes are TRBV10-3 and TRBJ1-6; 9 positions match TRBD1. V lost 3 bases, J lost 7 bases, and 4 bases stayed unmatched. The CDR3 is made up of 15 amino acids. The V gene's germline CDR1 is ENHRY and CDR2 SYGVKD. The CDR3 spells CAISDTDRGNSPLHF. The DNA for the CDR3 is TGTGCCATCAGTGATACGGACAGGGGAAATTCACCCCTCCACTTT.

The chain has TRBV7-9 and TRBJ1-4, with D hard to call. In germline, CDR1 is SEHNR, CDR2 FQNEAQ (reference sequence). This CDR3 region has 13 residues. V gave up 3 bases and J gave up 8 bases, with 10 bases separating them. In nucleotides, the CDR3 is TGTGCCAGCAGCTTGGGTCCCGGGGAAAAACTGTTTTTT. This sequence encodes CASSLGPGEKLFF.

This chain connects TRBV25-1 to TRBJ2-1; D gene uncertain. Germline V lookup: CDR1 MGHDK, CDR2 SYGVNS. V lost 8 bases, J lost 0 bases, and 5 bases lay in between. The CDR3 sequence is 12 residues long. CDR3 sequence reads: CASGCSYNEQFF. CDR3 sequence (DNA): TGTGCCAGCGGGTGCTCCTACAATGAGCAGTTCTTC.

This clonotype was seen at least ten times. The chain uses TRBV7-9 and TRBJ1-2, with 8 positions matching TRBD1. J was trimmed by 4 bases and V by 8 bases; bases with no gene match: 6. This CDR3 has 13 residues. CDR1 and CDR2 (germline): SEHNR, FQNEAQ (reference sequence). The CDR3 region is CASLDRGGYGYTF. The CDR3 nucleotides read TGTGCCAGCCTCGACAGGGGAGGCTATGGCTACACCTTC.

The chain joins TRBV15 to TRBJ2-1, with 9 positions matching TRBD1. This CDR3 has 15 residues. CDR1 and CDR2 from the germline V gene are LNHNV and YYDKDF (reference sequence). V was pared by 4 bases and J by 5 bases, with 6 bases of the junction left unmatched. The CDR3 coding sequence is TGTGCCACCAGCACGTTCGGGACAGGGAACAATGAGCAGTTCTTC. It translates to CATSTFGTGNNEQFF.

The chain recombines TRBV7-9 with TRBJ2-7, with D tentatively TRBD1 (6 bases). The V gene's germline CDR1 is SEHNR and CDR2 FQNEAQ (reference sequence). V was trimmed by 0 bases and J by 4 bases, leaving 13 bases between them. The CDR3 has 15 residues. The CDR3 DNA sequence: TGTGCCAGCAGCTTAGCTCAGGGGAGTAATTACGAGCAGTACTTC. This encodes CASSLAQGSNYEQYF.

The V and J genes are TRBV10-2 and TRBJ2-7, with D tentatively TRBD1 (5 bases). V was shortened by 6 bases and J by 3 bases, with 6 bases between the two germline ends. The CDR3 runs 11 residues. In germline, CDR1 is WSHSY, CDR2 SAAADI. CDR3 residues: CASRDIYEQYF. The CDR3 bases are TGCGCCAGCAGGGACATCTACGAGCAGTACTTC.

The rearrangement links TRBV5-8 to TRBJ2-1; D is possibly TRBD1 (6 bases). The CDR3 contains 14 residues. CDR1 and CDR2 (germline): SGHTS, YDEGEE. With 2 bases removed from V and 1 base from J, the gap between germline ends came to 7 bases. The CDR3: CASSFTGSYNEQFF. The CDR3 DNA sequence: TGTGCCAGCAGCTTTACAGGGTCCTACAATGAGCAGTTCTTC.

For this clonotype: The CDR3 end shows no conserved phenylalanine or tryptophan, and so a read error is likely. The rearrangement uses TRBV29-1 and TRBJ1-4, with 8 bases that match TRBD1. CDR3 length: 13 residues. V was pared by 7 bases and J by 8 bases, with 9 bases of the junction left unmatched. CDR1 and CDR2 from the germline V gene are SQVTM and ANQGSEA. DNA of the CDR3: TGCAGCGCGGAAGGACAGGGAGACGAAAAACTGTTTCTT. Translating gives CSAEGQGDEKLFL.

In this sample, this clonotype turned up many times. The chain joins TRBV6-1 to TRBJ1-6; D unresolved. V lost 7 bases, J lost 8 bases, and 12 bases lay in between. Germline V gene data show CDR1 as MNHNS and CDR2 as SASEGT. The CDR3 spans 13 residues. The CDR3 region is CASTREVDSPLHF. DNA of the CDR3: TGTGCCAGCACACGGGAGGTCGATTCACCCCTCCACTTT.

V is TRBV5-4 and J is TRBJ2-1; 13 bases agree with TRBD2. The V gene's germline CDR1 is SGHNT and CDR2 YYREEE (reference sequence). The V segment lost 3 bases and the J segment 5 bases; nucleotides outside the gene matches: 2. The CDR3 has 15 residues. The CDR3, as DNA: TGTGCCAGCAGCTCCGGACTAGCGGGGGACAATGAGCAGTTCTTC. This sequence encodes CASSSGLAGDNEQFF. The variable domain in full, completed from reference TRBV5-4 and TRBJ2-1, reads ETGVTQSPTHLIKTRGQQVTLRCSSQSGHNTVSWYQQALGQGPQFIFQYYREEENGRGNFPPRFSGLQFPNYSSELNVNALELDDSALYLCASSSGLAGDNEQFFGPGTRLTVL.

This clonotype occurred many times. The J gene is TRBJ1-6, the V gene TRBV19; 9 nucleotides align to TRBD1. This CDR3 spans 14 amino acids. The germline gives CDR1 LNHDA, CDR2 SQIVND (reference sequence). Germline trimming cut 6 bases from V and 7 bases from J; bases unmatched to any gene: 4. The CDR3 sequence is CASRGTGQNSPLHF. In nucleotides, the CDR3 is TGTGCCAGTAGGGGGACAGGGCAGAATTCACCCCTCCACTTT. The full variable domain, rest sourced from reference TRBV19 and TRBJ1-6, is DGGITQSPKYLFRKEGQNVTLSCEQNLNHDAMYWYRQDPGQGLRLIYYSQIVNDFQKGDIAEGYSVSREKKESFPLTVTSAQKNPTAFYLCASRGTGQNSPLHFGNGTRLTVT.

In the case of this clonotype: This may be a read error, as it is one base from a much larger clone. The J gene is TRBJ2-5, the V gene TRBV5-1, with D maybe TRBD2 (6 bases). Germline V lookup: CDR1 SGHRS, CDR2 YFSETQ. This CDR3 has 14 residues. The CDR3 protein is CAGSLEGLGETQYF. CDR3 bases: TGCGCCGGCAGCTTGGAGGGGTTGGGAGAGACCCAGTACTTC.

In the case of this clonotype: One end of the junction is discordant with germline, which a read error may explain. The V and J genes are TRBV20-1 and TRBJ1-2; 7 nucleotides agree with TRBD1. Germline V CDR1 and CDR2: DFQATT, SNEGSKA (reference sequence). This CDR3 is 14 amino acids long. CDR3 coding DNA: TGCAGTGCTAGTTACAGGGGATACACGTATGGCTGCACCTTC. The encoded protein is CSASYRGYTYGCTF.

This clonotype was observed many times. CDR3 DNA: TGTGCCAGCACTCGGACAGGGGTTGCGAATTCACCCCTCCACTTT. This sequence encodes CASTRTGVANSPLHF. The rearrangement links TRBV27 to TRBJ1-6; TRBD1 matches 9 bases. Germline V lookup: CDR1 MNHEY, CDR2 SMNVEV (reference sequence). The CDR3 is made up of 15 amino acids. Trimming cost V 7 bases and J 7 bases; bases outside gene matches: 8.